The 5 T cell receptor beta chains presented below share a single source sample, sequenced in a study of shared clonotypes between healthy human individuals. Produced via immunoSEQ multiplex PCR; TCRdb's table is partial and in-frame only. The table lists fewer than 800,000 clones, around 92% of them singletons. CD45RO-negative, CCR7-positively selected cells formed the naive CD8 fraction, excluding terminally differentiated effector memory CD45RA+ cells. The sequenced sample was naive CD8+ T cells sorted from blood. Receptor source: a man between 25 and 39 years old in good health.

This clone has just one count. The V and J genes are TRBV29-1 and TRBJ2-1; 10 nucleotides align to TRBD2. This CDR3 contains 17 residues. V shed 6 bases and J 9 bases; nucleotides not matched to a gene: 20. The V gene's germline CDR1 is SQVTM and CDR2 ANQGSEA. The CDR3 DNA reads TGCAGCGTCGATGATCCGGGACTAGCGAGTTTGGGGGCTGAGCAGTTCTTC. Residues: CSVDDPGLASLGAEQFF.

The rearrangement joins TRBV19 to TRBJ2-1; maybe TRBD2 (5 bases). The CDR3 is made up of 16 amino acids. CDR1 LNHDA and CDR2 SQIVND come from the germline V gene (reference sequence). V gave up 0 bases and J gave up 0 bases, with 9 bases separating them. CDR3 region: CASSIEGGYSYNEQFF. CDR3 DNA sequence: TGTGCCAGTAGTATAGAAGGCGGGTACTCCTACAATGAGCAGTTCTTC. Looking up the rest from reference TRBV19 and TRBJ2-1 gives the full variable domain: DGGITQSPKYLFRKEGQNVTLSCEQNLNHDAMYWYRQDPGQGLRLIYYSQIVNDFQKGDIAEGYSVSREKKESFPLTVTSAQKNPTAFYLCASSIEGGYSYNEQFFGPGTRLTVL.

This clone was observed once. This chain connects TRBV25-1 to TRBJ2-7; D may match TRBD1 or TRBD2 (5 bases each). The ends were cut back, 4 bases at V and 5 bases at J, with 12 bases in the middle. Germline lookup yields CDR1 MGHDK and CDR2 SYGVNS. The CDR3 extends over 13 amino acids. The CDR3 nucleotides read TGTGCCAGCAGTGGTCCTGGGGGAAACGAGCAGTACTTC. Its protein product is CASSGPGGNEQYF.

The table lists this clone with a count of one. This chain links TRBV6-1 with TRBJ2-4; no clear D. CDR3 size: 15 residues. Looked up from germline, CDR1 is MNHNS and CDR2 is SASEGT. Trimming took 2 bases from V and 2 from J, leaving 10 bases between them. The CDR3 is CASSERWQPKNIQYF. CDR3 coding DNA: TGTGCCAGCAGTGAAAGGTGGCAGCCCAAAAACATTCAGTACTTC.

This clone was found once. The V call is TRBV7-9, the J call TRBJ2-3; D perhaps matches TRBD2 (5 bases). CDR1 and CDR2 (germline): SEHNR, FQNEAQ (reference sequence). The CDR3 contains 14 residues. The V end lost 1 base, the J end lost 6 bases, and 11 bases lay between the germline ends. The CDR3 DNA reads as TGTGCCAGCAGCTTAGGGGTTAGCGTCGATACGCAGTATTTT. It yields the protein CASSLGVSVDTQYF. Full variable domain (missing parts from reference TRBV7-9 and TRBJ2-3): DTGVSQNPRHKITKRGQNVTFRCDPISEHNRLYWYRQTLGQGPEFLTYFQNEAQLEKSRLLSDRFSAERPKGSFSTLEIQRTEQGDSAMYLCASSLGVSVDTQYFGPGTRLTVL.